Here is one TCR beta chain with its context. In the authors' methods: Estimation of nucleated cell counts was performed using reference gene primer amplification. The protocol was immunoSEQ multiplex PCR, while the TCRdb copy is restricted to in-frame clones and leaves out a portion. V, J and clone size reflect that table, while D and trimming were determined from the DNA. The sample lists over 250,000 clones, about nine tenths occurring once. The data originate from a study of blood T cell repertoires in COVID-19. Study information: Acute and convalescent COVID-19 samples came from the United States, Italy and Spain. Sources were T cells, B-cell-depleted T cells, or PBMCs; the material itself was cDNA or gDNA.

Germline CDR1 reads MGHRA; CDR2 reads YSYEKL. The CDR3 has 12 amino acids. This TCR was sampled from a man over 45 with acute or convalescent COVID-19. Sequencing used peripheral blood. The chain has TRBV4-1 and TRBJ1-2; 7 nucleotides align to TRBD1. This CDR3 reads CVNRTGGGGYTF. CDR3 bases: TGCGTCAACAGGACAGGCGGGGGAGGCTACACCTTC.